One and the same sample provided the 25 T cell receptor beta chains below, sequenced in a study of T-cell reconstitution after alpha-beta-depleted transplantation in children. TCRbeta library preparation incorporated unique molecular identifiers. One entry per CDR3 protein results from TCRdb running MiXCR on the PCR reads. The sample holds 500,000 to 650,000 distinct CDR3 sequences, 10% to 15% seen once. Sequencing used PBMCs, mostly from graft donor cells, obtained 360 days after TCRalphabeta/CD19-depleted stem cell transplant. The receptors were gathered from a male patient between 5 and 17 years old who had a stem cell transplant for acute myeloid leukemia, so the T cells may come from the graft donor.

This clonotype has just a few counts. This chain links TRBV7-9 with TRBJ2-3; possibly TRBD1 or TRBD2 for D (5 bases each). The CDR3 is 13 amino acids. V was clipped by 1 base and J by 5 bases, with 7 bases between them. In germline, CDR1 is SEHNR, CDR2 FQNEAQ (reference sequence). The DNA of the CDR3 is TGTGCCAGCAGCTTAGTGAGGGGAGATACGCAGTATTTT. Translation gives CASSLVRGDTQYF.

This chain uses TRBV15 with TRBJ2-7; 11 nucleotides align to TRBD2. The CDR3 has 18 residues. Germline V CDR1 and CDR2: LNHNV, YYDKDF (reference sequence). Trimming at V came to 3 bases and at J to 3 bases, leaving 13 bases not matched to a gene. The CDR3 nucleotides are TGTGCCACCAGCAGTCAGGGGAAGACTAGCGGGGCCTTCTACGAGCAGTACTTC. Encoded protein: CATSSQGKTSGAFYEQYF.

CDR3 nucleotide sequence: TGTGCCAGCAGCTCCCGGGAACTAGCGGGAGCTGGGGCCTACAATGAGCAGTTCTTC. Protein sequence: CASSSRELAGAGAYNEQFF. The chain employs TRBV7-8 and TRBJ2-1; 11 bases are shared with TRBD2. The ends lost 4 bases at V and 2 bases at J; junction bases unmatched: 13. The CDR3 is 19 residues long. Germline V gene data show CDR1 as SGHVS and CDR2 as FQNEAQ.

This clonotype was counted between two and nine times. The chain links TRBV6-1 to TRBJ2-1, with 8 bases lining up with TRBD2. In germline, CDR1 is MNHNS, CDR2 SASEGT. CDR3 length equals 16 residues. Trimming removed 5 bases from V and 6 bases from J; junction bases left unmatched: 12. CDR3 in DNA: TGTGCCAGCAGTCTCTCCCTGGCGGGAGGTTTCAATGAGCAGTTCTTC. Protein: CASSLSLAGGFNEQFF.

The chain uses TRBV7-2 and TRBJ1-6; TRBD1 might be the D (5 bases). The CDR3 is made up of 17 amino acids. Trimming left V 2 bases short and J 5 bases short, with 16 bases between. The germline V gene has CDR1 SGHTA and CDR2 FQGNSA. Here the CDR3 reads CASSLRGRDVHNSPLHF. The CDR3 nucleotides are TGTGCCAGCAGCTTAAGAGGCCGGGACGTACATAATTCACCCCTCCACTTT.

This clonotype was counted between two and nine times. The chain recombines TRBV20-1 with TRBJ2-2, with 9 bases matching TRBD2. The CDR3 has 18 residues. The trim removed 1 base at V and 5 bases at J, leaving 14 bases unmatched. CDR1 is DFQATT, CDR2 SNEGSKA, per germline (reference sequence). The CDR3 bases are TGCAGTGCTAGAGGGAGACTTGCGGGAGGGCGGATTACCGGGGAGCTGTTTTTT. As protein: CSARGRLAGGRITGELFF.

CDR3: CASSRRLAGELFF. The DNA for the CDR3 is TGTGCCAGCAGCCGGCGACTAGCCGGGGAGCTGTTTTTT. V usage is TRBV14 and J usage is TRBJ2-2, with D perhaps TRBD2 (6 bases). The CDR3 is 13 residues long. Trimming shortened V by 4 bases and J by 6 bases, and 9 bases separated the two germline ends. Germline V gene sequence: CDR1 SGHDN, CDR2 FVKESK. The variable domain in full, completed from reference TRBV14 and TRBJ2-2, reads EAGVTQFPSHSVIEKGQTVTLRCDPISGHDNLYWYRRVMGKEIKFLLHFVKESKQDESGMPNNRFLAERTGGTYSTLKVQPAELEDSGVYFCASSRRLAGELFFGEGSRLTVL.

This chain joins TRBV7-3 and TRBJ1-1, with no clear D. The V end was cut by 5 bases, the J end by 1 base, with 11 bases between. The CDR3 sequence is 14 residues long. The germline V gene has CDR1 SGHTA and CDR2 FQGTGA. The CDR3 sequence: CASSPAGSNTEAFF. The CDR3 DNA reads TGTGCCAGCAGCCCCGCGGGATCGAACACTGAAGCTTTCTTT.

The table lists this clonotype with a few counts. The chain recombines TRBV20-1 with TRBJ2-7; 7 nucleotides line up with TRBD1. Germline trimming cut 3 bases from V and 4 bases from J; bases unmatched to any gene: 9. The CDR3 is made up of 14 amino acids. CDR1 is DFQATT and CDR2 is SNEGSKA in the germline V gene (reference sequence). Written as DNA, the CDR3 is TGCAGTGCTAGGTCAAGACAGGGATATTACGAGCAGTACTTC. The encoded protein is CSARSRQGYYEQYF.

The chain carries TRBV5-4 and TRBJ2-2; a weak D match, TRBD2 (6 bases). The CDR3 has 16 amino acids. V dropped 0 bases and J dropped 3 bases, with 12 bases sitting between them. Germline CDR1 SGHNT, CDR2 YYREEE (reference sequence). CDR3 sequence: CASSLDRRVYTGELFF. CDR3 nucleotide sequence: TGTGCCAGCAGCTTGGATCGGAGGGTTTACACCGGGGAGCTGTTTTTT.

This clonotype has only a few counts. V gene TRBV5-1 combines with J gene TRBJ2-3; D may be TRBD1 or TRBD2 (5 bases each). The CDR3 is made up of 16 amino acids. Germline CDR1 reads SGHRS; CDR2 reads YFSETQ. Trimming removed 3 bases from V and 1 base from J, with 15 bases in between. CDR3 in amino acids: CASSSGADEGTDTQYF. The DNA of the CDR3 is TGCGCCAGCAGCTCCGGGGCGGATGAAGGCACAGATACGCAGTATTTT.

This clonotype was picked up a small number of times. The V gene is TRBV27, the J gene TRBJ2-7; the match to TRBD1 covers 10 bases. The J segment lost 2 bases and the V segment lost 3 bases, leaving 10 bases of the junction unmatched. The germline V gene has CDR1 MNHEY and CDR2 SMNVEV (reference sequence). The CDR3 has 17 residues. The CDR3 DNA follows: TGTGCCAGCAGTTTTCAGGGCGGGACAGGGGCGCCCTACGAGCAGTACTTC. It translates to CASSFQGGTGAPYEQYF.

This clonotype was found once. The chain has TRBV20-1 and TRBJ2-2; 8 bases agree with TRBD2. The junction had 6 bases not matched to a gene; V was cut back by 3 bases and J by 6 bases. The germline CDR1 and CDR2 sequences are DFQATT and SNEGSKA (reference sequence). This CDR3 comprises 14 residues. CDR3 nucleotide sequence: TGCAGTGCTAGTTGGAGCGGGAGTCCCGGGGAGCTGTTTTTT. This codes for CSASWSGSPGELFF.

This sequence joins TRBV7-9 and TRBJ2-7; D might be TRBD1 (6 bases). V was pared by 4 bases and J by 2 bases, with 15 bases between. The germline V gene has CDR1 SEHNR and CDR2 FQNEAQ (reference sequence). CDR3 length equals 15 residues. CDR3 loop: CASSYHYRVPYEQYF. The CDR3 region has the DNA TGTGCCAGCAGCTATCACTACAGGGTCCCCTACGAGCAGTACTTC.

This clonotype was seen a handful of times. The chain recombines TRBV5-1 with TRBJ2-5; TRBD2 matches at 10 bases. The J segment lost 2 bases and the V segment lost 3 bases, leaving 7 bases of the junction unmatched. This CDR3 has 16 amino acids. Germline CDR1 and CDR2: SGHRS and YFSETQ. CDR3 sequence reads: CASSYLGLAPQETQYF. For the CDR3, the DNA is TGCGCCAGCAGCTACTTGGGACTAGCGCCACAAGAGACCCAGTACTTC.

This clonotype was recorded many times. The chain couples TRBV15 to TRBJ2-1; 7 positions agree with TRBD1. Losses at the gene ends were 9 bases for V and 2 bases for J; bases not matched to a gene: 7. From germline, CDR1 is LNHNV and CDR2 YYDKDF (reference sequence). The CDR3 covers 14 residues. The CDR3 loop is CATRADRPYNEQFF. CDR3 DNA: TGTGCCACGAGAGCGGACAGGCCCTACAATGAGCAGTTCTTC.

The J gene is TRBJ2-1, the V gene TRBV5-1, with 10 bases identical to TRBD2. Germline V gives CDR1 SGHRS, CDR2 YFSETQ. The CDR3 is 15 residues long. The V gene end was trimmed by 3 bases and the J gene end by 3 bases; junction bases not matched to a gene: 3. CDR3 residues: CASSWGLANYNEQFF. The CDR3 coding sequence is TGCGCCAGCAGCTGGGGACTAGCGAACTACAATGAGCAGTTCTTC.

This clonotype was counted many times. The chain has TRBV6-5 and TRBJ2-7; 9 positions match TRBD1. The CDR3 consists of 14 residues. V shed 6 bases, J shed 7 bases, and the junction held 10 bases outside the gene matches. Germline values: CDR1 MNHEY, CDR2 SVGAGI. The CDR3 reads CASSQGQGRWEQYF. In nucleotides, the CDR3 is TGTGCCAGCAGCCAGGGACAGGGTCGATGGGAGCAGTACTTC.

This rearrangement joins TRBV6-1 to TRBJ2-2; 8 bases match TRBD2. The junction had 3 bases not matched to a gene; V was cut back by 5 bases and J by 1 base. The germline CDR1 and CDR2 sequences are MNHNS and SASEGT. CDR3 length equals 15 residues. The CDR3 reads CASSRLARNTGELFF. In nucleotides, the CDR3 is TGTGCCAGCAGTAGACTAGCGCGGAACACCGGGGAGCTGTTTTTT.

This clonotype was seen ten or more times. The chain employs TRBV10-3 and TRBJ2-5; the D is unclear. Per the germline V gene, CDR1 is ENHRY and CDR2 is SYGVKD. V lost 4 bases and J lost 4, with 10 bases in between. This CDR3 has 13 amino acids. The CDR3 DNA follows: TGTGCCATCAGTGTTAGGCGATCAGAGACCCAGTACTTC. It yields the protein CAISVRRSETQYF.

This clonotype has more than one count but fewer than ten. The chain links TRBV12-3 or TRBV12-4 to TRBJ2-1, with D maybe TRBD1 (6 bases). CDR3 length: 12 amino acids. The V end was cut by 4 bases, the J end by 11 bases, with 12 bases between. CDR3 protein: CASSSYRDKQFF. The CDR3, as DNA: TGTGCCAGCAGTTCGTACCGGGACAAGCAGTTCTTC.

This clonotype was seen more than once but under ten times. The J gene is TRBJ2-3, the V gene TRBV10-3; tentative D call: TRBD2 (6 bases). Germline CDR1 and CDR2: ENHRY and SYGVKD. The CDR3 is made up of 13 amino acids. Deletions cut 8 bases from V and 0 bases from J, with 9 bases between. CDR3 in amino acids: CAIRGVSTDTQYF. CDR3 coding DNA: TGTGCCATCCGCGGGGTTAGCACAGATACGCAGTATTTT.

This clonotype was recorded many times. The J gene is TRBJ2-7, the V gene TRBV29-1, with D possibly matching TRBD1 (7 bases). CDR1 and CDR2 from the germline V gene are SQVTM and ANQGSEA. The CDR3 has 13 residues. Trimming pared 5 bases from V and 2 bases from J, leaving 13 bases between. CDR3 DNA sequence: TGCAGCGTTCTACCCAGGGGGGCCTACGAGCAGTACTTC. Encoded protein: CSVLPRGAYEQYF.

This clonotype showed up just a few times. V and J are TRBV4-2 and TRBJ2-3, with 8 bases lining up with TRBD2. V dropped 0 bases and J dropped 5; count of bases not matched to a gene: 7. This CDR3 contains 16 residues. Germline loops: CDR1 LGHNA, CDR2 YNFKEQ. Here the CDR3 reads CASSQDLLAGIDTQYF. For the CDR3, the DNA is TGTGCCAGCAGCCAAGATCTCCTAGCGGGTATAGATACGCAGTATTTT.

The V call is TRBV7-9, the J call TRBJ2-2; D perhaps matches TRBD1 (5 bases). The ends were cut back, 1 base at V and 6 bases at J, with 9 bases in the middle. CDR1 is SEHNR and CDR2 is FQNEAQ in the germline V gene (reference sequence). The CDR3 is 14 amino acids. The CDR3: CASSLESRAGELFF. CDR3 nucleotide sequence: TGTGCCAGCAGCTTAGAATCCAGGGCCGGGGAGCTGTTTTTT.